This T cell receptor beta chain was captured in a study of shared clonotypes between healthy human individuals. Study-level information: Each donor contributed plates that comprised three CD4 naive, three CD4 memory, two CD8 naive and one CD8 memory. Study findings and constraints: For naive CD4 cells, 4% to 6% of clonotypes were shared across a handful of donors. Represented diversity, genetic and exposure-history alike, was limited by few donors. Clonotypes shared by all four sorted-subset donors had higher generation probabilities than non-shared clonotypes.

As to this clone: Its specificity is not known.

The protocol was immunoSEQ multiplex PCR, while the TCRdb copy is restricted to in-frame clones and leaves out a portion. The table has approximately 1.9 million clones, 85% to 95% seen once. CD45RO-negative CD8 cells positively selected for CCR7 made up the naive population, which excluded terminally differentiated effector memory CD45RA+ cells. The TCR comes from a young man in good health. Some clones in this sample may be carry-over from other donors' samples. Sequencing was done on a sample of naive CD8+ T cells from PBMCs.

DNA of the CDR3: TGTGCCAGCAGTTTTCCGGGACTAGCGGGAGGGCCCGGTGAAGATACGCAGTATTTT. Translating gives CASSFPGLAGGPGEDTQYF. This rearrangement joins TRBV28 to TRBJ2-3; TRBD2 aligns across 16 bases. Per germline, CDR1 MDHEN and CDR2 SYDVKM. The trim removed 3 bases at V and 5 bases at J, leaving 11 bases unmatched. The CDR3 runs 19 residues.